The 11 T cell receptor beta chains given below trace back to one sample, sequenced in a study of blood T cell repertoires in COVID-19. The assay was immunoSEQ multiplex PCR, and TCRdb's table has in-frame clones only and misses some. The profile covers 150,000 to 200,000 clones, with about 86% appearing a single time and over 9.5% taken by the ten largest. Sequenced: peripheral blood. These receptor sequences come from a woman aged 60-75 years with COVID-19, enrolled during active disease.

This clone was observed a few times. CDR3 DNA: TGTGCCAGCAGCTTGGGCAGGGATGATTCACCCCTCCACTTT. Translating it yields CASSLGRDDSPLHF. V and J are TRBV11-3 and TRBJ1-6; TRBD1 might be the D (5 bases). From germline, CDR1 is SGHNT and CDR2 YENEEA. This CDR3 comprises 14 residues. Trimming stripped 3 bases from V and 8 bases from J, with 11 bases between.

V gene TRBV27 combines with J gene TRBJ2-7; TRBD2 matches 9 bases. CDR1 is MNHEY, CDR2 SMNVEV, per germline (reference sequence). CDR3 length: 15 amino acids. The ends lost 5 bases at V and 0 bases at J; junction bases unmatched: 5. The CDR3 loop reads CASSLRLADSYEQYF. The CDR3 DNA sequence: TGTGCCAGCAGTCTGCGACTAGCGGACTCCTACGAGCAGTACTTC.

This rearrangement joins TRBV29-1 to TRBJ1-3, with TRBD1 identical over 8 bases. The germline V gene encodes CDR1 SQVTM and CDR2 ANQGSEA. The CDR3 has 13 residues. V lost 7 bases to trimming and J lost 4 bases; unmatched junction nucleotides: 6. CDR3 bases: TGCAGCGCTCGGACAGGGCAAGGAAACACCATATATTTT. The encoded protein is CSARTGQGNTIYF.

V gene TRBV3-1 (or the pseudogene TRBV3-2) combines with J gene TRBJ2-2; D is perhaps TRBD2 (5 bases). Deletions cut 1 base from V and 2 bases from J, with 5 bases between. This CDR3 has 14 residues. Germline values: CDR1 LGHDT, CDR2 YNNKEL (reference sequence). The CDR3 spells CASSQAGNTGELFF. For the CDR3, the DNA is TGTGCCAGCAGCCAAGCGGGAAACACCGGGGAGCTGTTTTTT.

This clone was observed once. The CDR3 region is CASSLLGVNTEAFF. CDR3 DNA: TGCGCCAGCAGCCTCCTCGGGGTGAACACTGAAGCTTTCTTT. The gene calls are TRBV4-3 and TRBJ1-1; D is uncertain. The CDR3 length is 14 residues. V was clipped by 4 bases and J by 0 bases, with 9 bases between them. Germline assignment: CDR1 LGHNA and CDR2 YSLEER.

This clone has a handful of counts. The rearrangement links TRBV6-5 to TRBJ2-7; 9 bases map to TRBD1. Trimming removed 6 bases from V and 5 bases from J; junction bases left unmatched: 8. Germline CDR1 and CDR2: MNHEY and SVGAGI. The CDR3 is 14 residues long. The CDR3 DNA sequence: TGTGCCAGCAGGGGGACAGGGCAGGTAGACGAGCAGTACTTC. Encoded protein: CASRGTGQVDEQYF.

The chain uses TRBV10-3 and TRBJ2-7, with TRBD1 identical over 7 bases. Trimming took 4 bases from V and 4 from J; bases not matched to a gene: 7. This CDR3 has 14 amino acids. Germline V gives CDR1 ENHRY, CDR2 SYGVKD. The DNA for the CDR3 is TGTGCCATCAGTGCGCCCAGGGGGAAATACGAGCAGTACTTC. This codes for CAISAPRGKYEQYF.

The gene calls are TRBV7-9 and TRBJ1-5, with TRBD1 matching over 7 bases. V shed 5 bases and J 3 bases; nucleotides not matched to a gene: 7. This CDR3 region has 15 residues. Germline values: CDR1 SEHNR, CDR2 FQNEAQ (reference sequence). The CDR3 reads CASSQGDRANQPQHF. The CDR3 DNA reads as TGTGCCAGCAGCCAAGGAGACAGGGCCAATCAGCCCCAGCATTTT.

About this clone itself: One end of the junction does not line up with germline, which may come from a read error. The chain has TRBV7-2 and TRBJ1-2, with TRBD1 matching 8 bases. CDR1 and CDR2 from the germline V gene are SGHTA and FQGNSA. CDR3 length equals 14 residues. CDR3 residues: CASSLGSRGLSTSF. The CDR3 DNA sequence: TGTGCCAGCAGCTTAGGTAGCAGGGGGCTAAGTACCTCCTTC. The complete variable domain, with remaining parts taken from reference TRBV7-2 and TRBJ1-2, reads GAGVSQSPSNKVTEKGKDVELRCDPISGHTALYWYRQSLGQGLEFLIYFQGNSAPDKSGLPSDRFSAERTGGSVSTLTIQRTQQEDSAVYLCASSLGSRGLSTSFGSGTRLTVV.

This clone has just one count. This chain connects TRBV6-5 to TRBJ1-1, with no clear D. The germline V gene encodes CDR1 MNHEY and CDR2 SVGAGI. V lost 5 bases and J lost 5, with 15 bases in between. CDR3 length: 14 amino acids. The CDR3 bases are TGTGCCAGCAGTCTGTCAGAAGTGAGGACTGAAGCTTTCTTT. Encoded protein: CASSLSEVRTEAFF.

In DNA, the CDR3 is TGCGCCAGCAGCTTGGGACCGGGACAGGGGTCCTATGGCTACACCTTC. Translation gives CASSLGPGQGSYGYTF. This chain joins TRBV5-1 and TRBJ1-2; 10 bases line up with TRBD1. V lost 0 bases and J lost 4; bases outside the gene matches: 6. This CDR3 has 16 residues. In germline, CDR1 is SGHRS, CDR2 YFSETQ.